The 22 T cell receptor beta chains presented below share a single source sample, sequenced in a study of blood T cell repertoires in COVID-19. The assay was immunoSEQ multiplex PCR, and TCRdb's table has in-frame clones only and misses some. The sample consists of approximately 220,000 clones, 75% to 90% of them appearing once. The specimen sequenced was PBMCs or T cells enriched from blood (not recorded which). All receptors derive from a woman aged 18-30 years in a cohort exposed to, infected with or recovered from COVID-19 (not recorded which).

The chain uses TRBV19 and TRBJ2-2; D not certain. From germline, CDR1 is LNHDA and CDR2 SQIVND (reference sequence). V gave up 6 bases and J gave up 4 bases, with 15 bases separating them. The CDR3 extends over 15 amino acids. The CDR3 here is CASSPSQGVTGELFF. The CDR3 region has the DNA TGTGCCAGTAGCCCTTCTCAAGGAGTCACCGGGGAGCTGTTTTTT. Together with reference TRBV19 and TRBJ2-2, the CDR3 gives the full variable domain: DGGITQSPKYLFRKEGQNVTLSCEQNLNHDAMYWYRQDPGQGLRLIYYSQIVNDFQKGDIAEGYSVSREKKESFPLTVTSAQKNPTAFYLCASSPSQGVTGELFFGEGSRLTVL.

The chain is built from TRBV28 and TRBJ1-3; TRBD1 is a possible D gene (6 bases). The CDR3 extends over 14 amino acids. The ends were cut back, 3 bases at V and 4 bases at J, with 10 bases in the middle. Looked up from germline, CDR1 is MDHEN and CDR2 is SYDVKM. The CDR3 DNA reads as TGTGCCAGCAGTTTGAGAGGGGGAGGAAACACCATATATTTT. Translating gives CASSLRGGGNTIYF.

This chain uses TRBV9 with TRBJ1-2; D may be TRBD1 (5 bases). Trimming removed 0 bases at V and 2 bases at J, with 5 bases between. Germline CDR1 reads SGDLS; CDR2 reads YYNGEE. This CDR3 is built from 13 residues. In nucleotides, the CDR3 is TGTGCCAGCAGCGTAGACAGGAACTATGGCTACACCTTC. Amino acid sequence: CASSVDRNYGYTF.

This clone was picked up one time. This rearrangement joins TRBV28 to TRBJ1-3; D unresolved. Germline loops: CDR1 MDHEN, CDR2 SYDVKM. Trimming shortened V by 2 bases and J by 0 bases, and 14 bases separated the two germline ends. The CDR3 has 17 residues. CDR3 in amino acids: CASSLRVGYSSGNTIYF. CDR3 in DNA: TGTGCCAGCAGTTTAAGAGTTGGTTACAGCTCTGGAAACACCATATATTTT.

V gene TRBV2 combines with J gene TRBJ1-2; D is undetermined. Looked up from germline, CDR1 is SNHLY and CDR2 is FYNNEI. The CDR3 runs 12 residues. Between the trimmed V and J ends, which lost 0 bases and 7 bases, there was a span of 6 bases. The CDR3 DNA reads TGTGCCAGCAGTGAAGCATCGGGTGGCTACACCTTC. Its translation is CASSEASGGYTF. Full variable domain (missing parts from reference TRBV2 and TRBJ1-2): EPEVTQTPSHQVTQMGQEVILRCVPISNHLYFYWYRQILGQKVEFLVSFYNNEISEKSEIFDDQFSVERPDGSNFTLKIRSTKLEDSAMYFCASSEASGGYTFGSGTRLTVV.

This clone was seen once. At one end, the junction sequence differs from germline, possibly due to a read error. The chain has TRBV7-8 and TRBJ1-6, with D maybe TRBD1 (5 bases). Germline assignment: CDR1 SGHVS and CDR2 FQNEAQ. CDR3 size: 16 residues. The CDR3 nucleotides read TGTGCCAGCAGCCCCGTGGGGGGGGACTATAATTCACCCCTTCACTTT. It encodes CASSPVGGDYNSPLHF.

The DNA of the CDR3 is TGTGCCAGCAGCTTAAATGGAGTCACCGGGGAGCTGTTTTTT. This encodes CASSLNGVTGELFF. The chain joins TRBV7-3 to TRBJ2-2, with no clear D. V was clipped by 1 base and J by 4 bases, with 7 bases between them. The CDR3 has 14 amino acids. Germline-derived CDR1 and CDR2 are SGHTA and FQGTGA.

V gene TRBV5-1 combines with J gene TRBJ1-3; D uncertain. V dropped 4 bases and J dropped 0 bases, with 23 bases sitting between them. The CDR3 has 19 residues. Germline-derived CDR1 and CDR2 are SGHRS and YFSETQ. The CDR3 reads CASSPVSTPQIFSGNTIYF. The CDR3 bases are TGCGCCAGCAGCCCGGTCAGCACTCCACAGATCTTCTCTGGAAACACCATATATTTT.

The J gene is TRBJ1-5, the V gene TRBV2; D might be TRBD1 (6 bases). Germline CDR1 SNHLY, CDR2 FYNNEI. This CDR3 is built from 13 residues. V lost 2 bases and J lost 4, with 6 bases in between. CDR3 residues: CASSETGNQPQHF. The CDR3 DNA reads as TGTGCCAGCAGTGAAACAGGGAATCAGCCCCAGCATTTT.

V gene TRBV29-1 combines with J gene TRBJ2-7; TRBD2 aligns across 8 bases. V lost 7 bases to trimming and J lost 0 bases; unmatched junction nucleotides: 11. The V gene's germline CDR1 is SQVTM and CDR2 ANQGSEA. The CDR3 totals 15 residues. This CDR3 is CSAARGADSSYEQYF. In DNA, the CDR3 is TGCAGCGCCGCGCGGGGGGCGGATAGCTCCTACGAGCAGTACTTC.

The chain carries TRBV2 and TRBJ1-1, with D uncertain. This CDR3 region has 16 residues. Per germline, CDR1 SNHLY and CDR2 FYNNEI. The V gene lost 7 bases and the J gene lost 4 bases, with 22 bases spanning the gap. In DNA form, the CDR3 reads TGTGCCAGCACCGTGGGAGGAGGGAGGGAAATCACTGAAGCTTTCTTT. It specifies CASTVGGGREITEAFF.

This clone was found many times. The chain is built from TRBV20-1 and TRBJ2-1; 10 positions match TRBD2. This CDR3 is built from 16 residues. From germline, CDR1 is DFQATT and CDR2 SNEGSKA (reference sequence). The trim removed 3 bases at V and 4 bases at J, leaving 9 bases unmatched. CDR3 DNA sequence: TGCAGTGCTAGTGTTTTTAGCGGGGGGATATACAATGAGCAGTTCTTC. It encodes CSASVFSGGIYNEQFF.

This clone appeared once. The chain links TRBV6-2 or TRBV6-3 to TRBJ2-7; D is undetermined. The CDR3 totals 11 residues. Looked up from germline, CDR1 is MNHEY and CDR2 is SVGEGT. V gave up 5 bases and J gave up 1 base, with 3 bases separating them. The CDR3 region has the DNA TGTGCCAGCAGTCAGTCCTACGAGCAGTACTTC. This encodes CASSQSYEQYF.

The chain combines TRBV6-5 with TRBJ2-7, with TRBD2 as a possible D gene (7 bases). The CDR3 length is 13 residues. Trimming shortened V by 8 bases and J by 2 bases, and 13 bases separated the two germline ends. From germline, CDR1 is MNHEY and CDR2 SVGAGI. This CDR3 reads CASEGGPTYEQYF. The CDR3 bases are TGTGCCAGCGAGGGGGGGCCCACCTACGAGCAGTACTTC.

In its sample, this clone was seen once. The chain carries TRBV29-1 and TRBJ2-4, with D tentatively TRBD2 (6 bases). Trimming cost V 2 bases and J 13 bases, with 15 bases left between them. The CDR3 has 12 residues. Germline V lookup: CDR1 SQVTM, CDR2 ANQGSEA. The chain's CDR3 is CSVESQGGPQYF. CDR3 nucleotide sequence: TGCAGCGTTGAATCCCAGGGAGGCCCACAGTACTTC.

The chain carries TRBV2 and TRBJ2-2; 11 positions agree with TRBD1. V lost 8 bases and J lost 6; bases outside the gene matches: 11. This CDR3 spans 16 amino acids. Germline lookup yields CDR1 SNHLY and CDR2 FYNNEI. CDR3 region: CASRRRTGGQAGELFF. CDR3 DNA sequence: TGTGCCAGCCGGAGAAGGACAGGGGGCCAGGCCGGGGAGCTGTTTTTT.

The gene calls are TRBV6-5 and TRBJ1-1; D ambiguous. The CDR3 has 13 residues. Per the germline V gene, CDR1 is MNHEY and CDR2 is SVGAGI. Trimming stripped 2 bases from V and 11 bases from J, with 15 bases between. CDR3 DNA sequence: TGTGCCAGCAGTTACGAACACGGGATTGGGGCTTTCTTT. This encodes CASSYEHGIGAFF.

The chain is built from TRBV18 and TRBJ2-2; 8 bases align to TRBD1. CDR1 and CDR2 (germline): KGHSH, LQKENI. The CDR3 spans 14 residues. V shed 5 bases, J shed 4 bases, and the junction held 3 bases outside the gene matches. CDR3 in DNA: TGTGCCAGCTCAAAGGACAGGGTCACCGGGGAGCTGTTTTTT. Translation: CASSKDRVTGELFF.

The rearrangement uses TRBV3-1 (or the pseudogene TRBV3-2) and TRBJ2-5; no clear D. The ends were cut back, 4 bases at V and 5 bases at J, with 8 bases in the middle. In germline, CDR1 is LGHDT, CDR2 YNNKEL (reference sequence). The CDR3 has 12 amino acids. The CDR3 DNA sequence: TGTGCCAGCAGCCCCCAAATGGAGACCCAGTACTTC. It translates to CASSPQMETQYF.

This chain links TRBV30 with TRBJ1-2, with 9 bases aligning to TRBD1. From germline, CDR1 is GTSNPN and CDR2 SVGIG (reference sequence). V shed 4 bases, J shed 1 base, and the junction held 1 base outside the gene matches. The CDR3 length is 13 residues. The CDR3 loop reads CAWMDRGNYGYTF. As DNA, the CDR3 is TGTGCCTGGATGGACAGGGGTAACTATGGCTACACCTTC. The full variable domain, completed using reference TRBV30 and TRBJ1-2, is SQTIHQWPATLVQPVGSPLSLECTVEGTSNPNLYWYRQAAGRGLQLLFYSVGIGQISSEVPQNLSASRPQDRQFILSSKKLLLSDSGFYLCAWMDRGNYGYTFGSGTRLTVV.

J is TRBJ2-3 and V is TRBV9; 13 bases are a match to TRBD2. This CDR3 is 20 amino acids long. Per the germline V gene, CDR1 is SGDLS and CDR2 is YYNGEE. V lost 2 bases and J lost 0; bases outside the gene matches: 12. DNA of the CDR3: TGTGCCAGCAGCGTCCGGACTAGCGGGGGCCTCCCGACTAGCACAGATACGCAGTATTTT. Encoded protein: CASSVRTSGGLPTSTDTQYF.

V usage is TRBV10-1 and J usage is TRBJ2-1; a possible D gene is TRBD1 (6 bases). CDR1 is WNHNN, CDR2 SYGVQD, per germline (reference sequence). V was shortened by 5 bases and J by 1 base, with 12 bases between the two germline ends. The CDR3 has 15 residues. This chain's CDR3 is CASSRDTNSYNEQFF. CDR3 in DNA: TGCGCCAGCAGTCGGGACACCAATTCCTACAATGAGCAGTTCTTC.